Listed below are T cell receptor beta chains from one sample, sequenced in a study of beta chain features in type 1 diabetes. TCRdb keeps only in-frame clones here, not all; method: immunoSEQ multiplex PCR. This sample has 15,000 to 18,000 clones; less than 50% occur once, and the top ten carry approximately 0.53%. The sample consisted of stem cell memory CD4+ T cells from blood. The receptors originated from a woman between 40 and 50 years old in good health. Each CDR3 is given with its conserved first and last residue.

v_gene,CDR3aa
TRBV19,CASSLGNRARQPQHF
TRBV19,CASRSGLKRTVRSNQPQHF
TRBV9,CASSPFWVRGAGETQYF
TRBV6-1,CANEAGSGANVLTF
TRBV23-1,CASRSKYPRQPQHF
TRBV5-1,CASSSPGTGGAGETQYF
TRBV4-2,CASSQEGLAGRGTGELFF
TRBV7-2,CASATQGKTEAFF
TRBV5-1,CASSFHQRGTDTQYF
TRBV5-1,CASSLAPGLRVSGYEQYF
TRBV4-3,CASSLIPGQGPLRQYF
TRBV7-2,CASSLALGLYEQYF
TRBV9,CASSVGGLATHTYNEQFF
TRBV5-1,CASSLPVLYPQETQYF
TRBV29-1,CSVAGQYQETQYF
TRBV10-3,CATGTAQETQYF
TRBV5-1,CASSHSGGRYEQYF
TRBV6-1,CASSDVRLKSTDTQYF
TRBV7-2,CASSLLALAGGEQYF
TRBV7-2,CASSNSYYGYTF
TRBV5-1,CASSWGLRDSKETQYF
TRBV19,CASSRRGSAEQFF
TRBV6-4,CASSDNRIQGNTIYF
TRBV6-1,CATNSGASYNEQFF
TRBV5-4,CASSLELAGSYEQYF
TRBV6-5,CASRGQGLSYEQYF
TRBV5-4,CASSLWTRKETQYF
TRBV19,CASSTSGTAGGQPQHF
TRBV29-1,CSVEAYQETQYF
TRBV11-2,CASSLAIPGLASTQYF
TRBV2,CASSRTSGTQYF
TRBV5-6,CASSLMRGGWGETQYF
TRBV5-4,CASSQDTASGAQYF
TRBV5-1,CASSFKPPGLAGTQIRISDTQYF
TRBV10-3,CAITEGAADTQYF
TRBV28,CASSSLPGGYTF
TRBV5-1,CASSLAGGERPQHF
TRBV4-3,CASSYDRGLRGYTF
TRBV5-4,CASSLDREGYGYTF